Following are 30 T cell receptor beta chains from one sample sequenced in a study of cytomegalovirus exposure and HLA in healthy donors. Primers included in the PCR were 60 Vbeta and 13 Jbeta primers. Method: immunoSEQ multiplex PCR; TCRdb's copy keeps in-frame clones and lacks some. The data show 150,000 or so clones, roughly 73% seen once. Sequences were obtained from PBMCs. These receptors were collected from a man aged 35 to 55 in good health and CMV-seronegative.

The CDR3 nucleotides read TGTGCCAGCGCCGGGAACAGGGATCACGGCTACACCTTC. This translates into CASAGNRDHGYTF. The chain has TRBV9 and TRBJ1-2; maybe TRBD1 (6 bases). Germline-derived CDR1 and CDR2 are SGDLS and YYNGEE. This CDR3 spans 13 amino acids. Trimming shortened V by 7 bases and J by 8 bases, and 18 bases separated the two germline ends.

This clone turned up a few times. This chain connects TRBV5-6 to TRBJ1-6; 7 positions match TRBD1. The V gene end was trimmed by 4 bases and the J gene end by 7 bases; junction bases not matched to a gene: 5. Germline V gene data show CDR1 as SGHDT and CDR2 as YYEEEE. CDR3 size: 14 residues. This CDR3 reads CASSTTGWNSPLHF. The CDR3 nucleotides read TGTGCCAGCAGCACGACAGGGTGGAATTCACCCCTCCACTTT. Combining the CDR3 with reference TRBV5-6 and TRBJ1-6 gives the whole variable domain DAGVTQSPTHLIKTRGQQVTLRCSPKSGHDTVSWYQQALGQGPQFIFQYYEEEERQRGNFPDRFSGHQFPNYSSELNVNALLLGDSALYLCASSTTGWNSPLHFGNGTRLTVT.

The genes are TRBV6-5 and TRBJ2-1; tentatively, D is TRBD1 (5 bases). Germline values: CDR1 MNHEY, CDR2 SVGAGI. Trimming removed 6 bases from V and 2 bases from J, with 14 bases in between. The CDR3 covers 15 residues. The CDR3 loop reads CASSPTVGTYNEQFF. Here the CDR3 DNA reads TGTGCCAGCAGCCCGACAGTGGGAACCTACAATGAGCAGTTCTTC.

The gene calls are TRBV21-1 and TRBJ1-1; TRBD1, the table's D call, was not compared with the DNA. TRBV21-1 is flagged as a pseudogene. This CDR3 contains 15 residues. The CDR3 DNA sequence: TGTGCCAGCAGAGGATTTCGAGGGGGCAACACTGAAGCTTTCTTT. Its protein product is CASRGFRGGNTEAFF.

This clone was observed a few times. The chain links TRBV6-4 to TRBJ1-5, with 7 bases fitting TRBD1. The J segment lost 11 bases and the V segment lost 9 bases, leaving 19 bases of the junction unmatched. The CDR3 covers 15 residues. Per germline, CDR1 MRHNA and CDR2 SNTAGT. The DNA for the CDR3 is TGTGCCAGTTTTGACAGGGCCCCGAGCCGGAGGACCCAGCATTTT. The encoded protein is CASFDRAPSRRTQHF.

V usage is TRBV11-2 and J usage is TRBJ1-1; D is undetermined. The CDR3 runs to 13 residues. Trimming took off 2 bases at V and 6 bases at J, with 10 bases between the two ends. CDR1 is SGHAT and CDR2 is FQNNGV in the germline V gene. This CDR3 reads CASSLRLEAEAFF. The CDR3 DNA follows: TGTGCCAGCAGCTTACGGCTGGAGGCTGAAGCTTTCTTT.

This clone was picked up one time. The chain is built from TRBV19 and TRBJ1-2, with TRBD1 as a possible D gene (5 bases). Germline V gives CDR1 LNHDA, CDR2 SQIVND (reference sequence). The CDR3 is 15 amino acids. V was shortened by 3 bases and J by 6 bases, with 17 bases between the two germline ends. CDR3 sequence (DNA): TGTGCCAGTAGTATGGCGGGCCGGGGGTATGATGGCTACACCTTC. This codes for CASSMAGRGYDGYTF. Filled out from reference TRBV19 and TRBJ1-2, the complete variable domain reads DGGITQSPKYLFRKEGQNVTLSCEQNLNHDAMYWYRQDPGQGLRLIYYSQIVNDFQKGDIAEGYSVSREKKESFPLTVTSAQKNPTAFYLCASSMAGRGYDGYTFGSGTRLTVV.

V is TRBV25-1 and J is TRBJ2-5; weak D call: TRBD1 (5 bases). The J call is uncertain, as TRBJ2-7 better fits the DNA end. CDR1 and CDR2 (germline): MGHDK, SYGVNS. The CDR3 has 15 residues. Here the CDR3 DNA reads TGTGCCAGCAGTGCGGTAGGCAGGGTCCCGGACGAGCAGTACTTC. Its translation: CASSAVGRVPDEQYF.

The chain recombines TRBV19 with TRBJ2-5, with 10 nucleotides matching TRBD1. This CDR3 has 15 residues. V lost 3 bases and J lost 1; bases outside the gene matches: 2. In germline, CDR1 is LNHDA, CDR2 SQIVND (reference sequence). The chain's CDR3 is CASSIRDRGQETQYF. The CDR3 DNA is TGTGCCAGTAGTATTCGGGACAGGGGCCAAGAGACCCAGTACTTC.

The J gene is TRBJ2-7, the V gene TRBV28; no reliable D call. V gave up 5 bases and J gave up 1 base, with 15 bases separating them. The CDR3 extends over 15 amino acids. The V gene's germline CDR1 is MDHEN and CDR2 SYDVKM. In DNA form, the CDR3 reads TGTGCCAGCAGTATCCACCCTTTGAGGTCCTACGAGCAGTACTTC. Protein: CASSIHPLRSYEQYF.

This chain joins TRBV18 and TRBJ2-5; D unresolved. Between the trimmed V and J ends, which lost 3 bases and 2 bases, there was a span of 4 bases. Looked up from germline, CDR1 is KGHSH and CDR2 is LQKENI. The CDR3 has 12 residues. The DNA of the CDR3 is TGTGCCAGCTCACCGAGTCAAGAGACCCAGTACTTC. This sequence encodes CASSPSQETQYF.

The genes are TRBV12-5 and TRBJ2-3; 9 positions agree with TRBD2. Germline V gives CDR1 LGHNT, CDR2 FRNRAP. Trimming took 7 bases from V and 6 from J; bases not matched to a gene: 17. CDR3 length equals 17 residues. The CDR3 loop is CASVNSTGGGASDTQYF. CDR3 in DNA: TGTGCTAGTGTTAATTCCACCGGCGGGGGGGCATCGGATACGCAGTATTTT.

This clone is a singleton in its sample. The chain combines TRBV5-1 with TRBJ1-6, with D unclear. This CDR3 spans 14 amino acids. Germline CDR1 and CDR2: SGHRS and YFSETQ. Between the trimmed V and J ends, which lost 2 bases and 10 bases, there was a span of 13 bases. The CDR3 region has the DNA TGCGCCAGCAGCTTCACAGAGACACGATCACCCCTCCACTTT. Translation gives CASSFTETRSPLHF.

V is TRBV12-5 and J is TRBJ2-5, with D tentatively TRBD2 (6 bases). Looked up from germline, CDR1 is LGHNT and CDR2 is FRNRAP. V shed 3 bases and J shed 11 bases, with 13 bases lying between them. This CDR3 spans 12 amino acids. The CDR3: CASGFSWGEQYF. The CDR3 region has the DNA TGTGCTAGTGGTTTTAGCTGGGGGGAGCAGTACTTC.

This chain joins TRBV2 and TRBJ1-5; D possibly corresponds to TRBD1 (6 bases). Trimming stripped 7 bases from V and 5 bases from J, with 15 bases between. The germline V gene has CDR1 SNHLY and CDR2 FYNNEI. The CDR3 extends over 14 amino acids. As DNA, the CDR3 is TGTGCCAGCACTTCCGGGGGGCTCCATCAGCCCCAGCATTTT. This sequence encodes CASTSGGLHQPQHF.

This clone has only a few counts. The chain combines TRBV5-1 with TRBJ2-7; TRBD2 matches 8 bases. CDR1 is SGHRS, CDR2 YFSETQ, per germline. The CDR3 is 15 amino acids. V trimming: 5 bases; J trimming: 1 base; junction bases outside the gene matches: 8. CDR3 DNA: TGCGCCAGCAGGGCGCGAAGCGGGGGATCCTACGAGCAGTACTTC. Protein sequence: CASRARSGGSYEQYF.

The chain has TRBV7-3 and TRBJ1-1, with D uncertain. This CDR3 region has 15 residues. Between the trimmed V and J ends, which lost 1 base and 3 bases, there was a span of 12 bases. Per germline, CDR1 SGHTA and CDR2 FQGTGA. The CDR3 is CASSLNGDRYTEAFF. Written as DNA, the CDR3 is TGTGCCAGCAGCTTAAACGGGGATCGATACACTGAAGCTTTCTTT.

This chain uses TRBV19 with TRBJ1-2; 9 positions agree with TRBD1. The CDR3 runs 14 residues. The trim removed 8 bases at V and 7 bases at J, leaving 11 bases unmatched. Germline V gene sequence: CDR1 LNHDA, CDR2 SQIVND (reference sequence). This CDR3 is CASLAGTGFGGYTF. The CDR3 DNA sequence: TGTGCCAGTCTCGCCGGGACAGGGTTCGGTGGCTACACCTTC.

The genes are TRBV2 and TRBJ2-5, with D maybe TRBD1 (5 bases). The CDR3 is 12 amino acids. The germline V gene encodes CDR1 SNHLY and CDR2 FYNNEI. The germline V and J ends were trimmed by 6 bases and 5 bases, with 10 bases remaining between them. The CDR3 DNA is TGTGCCAGCAGCCAAAACAGGGAGACCCAGTACTTC. It codes for CASSQNRETQYF.

This clone was counted ten times or more. This rearrangement joins TRBV6-1 to TRBJ2-3, with 7 bases fitting TRBD1. The CDR3 is 15 amino acids. J was trimmed by 0 bases and V by 4 bases; bases with no gene match: 4. Germline V lookup: CDR1 MNHNS, CDR2 SASEGT. The CDR3 loop reads CASSATTGSTDTQYF. CDR3 coding DNA: TGTGCCAGCAGTGCAACGACAGGGAGCACAGATACGCAGTATTTT.

The sample holds a few counts of this clone. The chain recombines TRBV5-1 with TRBJ2-1, with D possibly being TRBD1 (6 bases). V was pared by 0 bases and J by 2 bases, with 6 bases between. Germline V CDR1 and CDR2: SGHRS, YFSETQ. The CDR3 sequence is 14 residues long. Here the CDR3 reads CASSLGQAYNEQFF. The CDR3, as DNA: TGCGCCAGCAGCTTGGGACAGGCCTACAATGAGCAGTTCTTC.

CDR3 in DNA: TGTGCCAGCTCACCCGGGCGGGCGAAAGAGACCCAGTACTTC. Translating gives CASSPGRAKETQYF. The chain links TRBV18 to TRBJ2-5; a weak D match, TRBD2 (5 bases). Germline CDR1 and CDR2: KGHSH and LQKENI. Trimming pared 3 bases from V and 3 bases from J, leaving 11 bases between. CDR3 length: 14 amino acids.

The CDR3 is CASSRGTGGRANSDTQYF. The CDR3 coding sequence is TGTGCCAGCAGCCGAGGGACAGGGGGAAGGGCAAATTCAGATACGCAGTATTTT. The chain is built from TRBV5-5 and TRBJ2-3; 11 bases match TRBD1. Germline CDR1 SGHKS, CDR2 YYEKEE (reference sequence). With 4 bases clipped from V and 4 bases from J, the junction kept 14 bases outside the gene matches. The CDR3 runs 18 residues.

V and J are TRBV27 and TRBJ2-2; 7 nucleotides align to TRBD1. This CDR3 region has 17 residues. J was trimmed by 4 bases and V by 7 bases; bases with no gene match: 15. The germline gives CDR1 MNHEY, CDR2 SMNVEV (reference sequence). CDR3 region: CASTIKGTGVLTGELFF. The CDR3 coding sequence is TGTGCCAGCACCATAAAGGGAACAGGGGTACTCACCGGGGAGCTGTTTTTT.

V and J are TRBV7-2 and TRBJ2-7, with D possibly being TRBD1 (5 bases). In germline, CDR1 is SGHTA, CDR2 FQGNSA. The CDR3 spans 13 residues. Trimming removed 6 bases at V and 3 bases at J, with 12 bases between. In DNA, the CDR3 is TGTGCCAGCAGTGCAGTTAGGGGCTACGAGCAGTACTTC. Protein product: CASSAVRGYEQYF.

V gene TRBV27 combines with J gene TRBJ1-5, with 10 bases lining up with TRBD1. The V and J ends lost 6 bases and 6 bases, in that order; junction bases with no gene match: 11. Germline lookup yields CDR1 MNHEY and CDR2 SMNVEV (reference sequence). The CDR3 loop spans 16 amino acids. CDR3 DNA: TGTGCCAGCAGCTCCTCCGGGACAGGGGTGGGTCAGCCCCAGCATTTT. Amino acids: CASSSSGTGVGQPQHF.

The chain is built from TRBV11-2 and TRBJ1-1; tentative D call: TRBD1 (5 bases). Germline CDR1 and CDR2: SGHAT and FQNNGV. The CDR3 runs 14 residues. The V and J ends lost 1 base and 3 bases respectively, with 9 bases between them. This chain's CDR3 is CASSLVGLDTEAFF. CDR3 bases: TGTGCCAGCAGCTTAGTGGGACTGGACACTGAAGCTTTCTTT.

The DNA for the CDR3 is TGTGCCAGTAGTATGGACAGGGCTAGCACAGATACGCAGTATTTT. It translates to CASSMDRASTDTQYF. This chain connects TRBV19 to TRBJ2-3; TRBD1 agrees at 8 bases. Per the germline V gene, CDR1 is LNHDA and CDR2 is SQIVND (reference sequence). The junction had 2 bases not matched to a gene; V was cut back by 3 bases and J by 0 bases. CDR3 size: 15 residues.

The chain recombines TRBV5-1 with TRBJ1-3, with unresolved D. CDR1 is SGHRS and CDR2 is YFSETQ in the germline V gene. This CDR3 has 16 amino acids. The V end lost 0 bases, the J end lost 0 bases, and 10 bases lay between the germline ends. The CDR3 loop reads CASSLVPGPSGNTIYF. The CDR3 DNA reads as TGCGCCAGCAGCTTGGTACCAGGTCCCTCTGGAAACACCATATATTTT. Combining the CDR3 with reference TRBV5-1 and TRBJ1-3 gives the whole variable domain KAGVTQTPRYLIKTRGQQVTLSCSPISGHRSVSWYQQTPGQGLQFLFEYFSETQRNKGNFPGRFSGRQFSNSRSEMNVSTLELGDSALYLCASSLVPGPSGNTIYFGEGSWLTVV.

The chain combines TRBV21-1 with TRBJ1-3. TRBV21-1 is listed as a pseudogene. The CDR3 runs 17 residues. Here the CDR3 reads CASSKVTGSASGNTIYF. The CDR3 DNA follows: TGTGCCAGCAGCAAAGTAACGGGTTCTGCCTCTGGAAACACCATATATTTT.